This TCR beta chain came from a study of blood T cell repertoires in COVID-19. Study summary: Acute and convalescent COVID-19 specimens originated in the United States, Italy and Spain. Sample material is recorded as cDNA or gDNA derived from T cells, B-cell-depleted T cells, or PBMCs.

Methods used by the authors: From reference gene primer amplification, estimates of nucleated cell counts were derived. Method: immunoSEQ multiplex PCR; TCRdb's copy keeps in-frame clones and lacks some. V, J and clone size are taken as reported in that table, and D and trimming were inferred from the DNA itself. This sample has about 74,000 clones, with under 95% found just once. Germline CDR1 reads LNHDA; CDR2 reads SQIVND (reference sequence). Deletions cut 5 bases from V and 5 bases from J, with 21 bases between. The CDR3 contains 16 residues. The source is a man aged 45-65 years with acute or convalescent COVID-19. The chain couples TRBV19 to TRBJ2-5; weak D call: TRBD1 (6 bases). The sample consisted of peripheral blood. The CDR3 region is CASSRRGTGWGETQYF. CDR3 nucleotide sequence: TGTGCCAGTAGTCGAAGGGGCACAGGGTGGGGGGAGACCCAGTACTTC.